The rows below give T cell receptor beta chains drawn from one sample of a study of identical twins. TCRdb re-called the 5' RACE reads through MiXCR, storing one row per CDR3 protein. This sample has 500,000 to 600,000 distinct CDR3 sequences, with 22% found just once. These same records also appear under a second study, on T cells expressing NK-cell markers.

The sequenced sample consisted of CD4+ T cells sorted from blood. Receptors were obtained from a woman aged 18 to 35 in good health. Both conserved end residues are part of each CDR3. The D gene is left open where the match is weak. Expanded clones get a size class; other rows say once, few or many, or leave the size out.

clone size	J gene	V gene	D gene	CDR3 length	CDR3 DNA	CDR3 protein
.	TRBJ1-2	TRBV12-3/TRBV12-4	TRBD1	15	TGTGCCAGCAGTCAGGGACAGGGCGTGTACTATGGCTACACCTTC	CASSQGQGVYYGYTF
few	TRBJ2-7	TRBV20-1	TRBD2	14	TGCAGTGCTCGAGGACTAGCGGGGGAGAGCGAGCAGTACTTC	CSARGLAGESEQYF
.	TRBJ2-7	TRBV6-1	.	16	TGTGCCAGCAGTGAAGAAGGGTCTGAGCCTTCCTACGAGCAGTACTTC	CASSEEGSEPSYEQYF
.	TRBJ2-5	TRBV7-9	.	16	TGTGCCAGCAGCCTCCGGACAGGGAGGGTCCGAGAGACCCAGTACTTC	CASSLRTGRVRETQYF
few	TRBJ1-5	TRBV10-3	TRBD1	15	TGTGCCATCAGGGACCATACAGGGGGCAATCAGCCCCAGCATTTT	CAIRDHTGGNQPQHF
.	TRBJ1-5	TRBV6-5	TRBD1	15	TGTGCCAGCAGTTCTGAACAGGGGGGGAATCAGCCCCAGCATTTT	CASSSEQGGNQPQHF
few	TRBJ1-6	TRBV20-1	TRBD1	13	TGCAGTGCTAGGACAGGGAATAATTCACCCCTCCACTTT	CSARTGNNSPLHF
.	TRBJ2-7	TRBV20-1	TRBD2	18	TGCAGTGCTAGGGGGGCTCTAGCGGGAGGCCTAAGCTCCTACGAGCAGTACTTC	CSARGALAGGLSSYEQYF
.	TRBJ2-7	TRBV27	.	13	TGTGCCACCCAGGGGTGGGGGGCCTACGAGCAGTACTTC	CATQGWGAYEQYF
.	TRBJ2-3	TRBV20-1	.	15	TGCAGTGCCGCCGTGACACCGCGGGGCCTAGATACGCAGTATTTT	CSAAVTPRGLDTQYF
many	TRBJ2-7	TRBV29-1	TRBD1	12	TGCAGCGCGACAGGGGGCTCCTACGAGCAGTACTTC	CSATGGSYEQYF
.	TRBJ1-1	TRBV11-2	.	12	TGTGCCAGCAGCTCGACCGGGTTGAAGGCTTTCTTT	CASSSTGLKAFF
.	TRBJ2-1	TRBV29-1	.	10	TGCAGCGTGGCGGACAATGAGCAGTTCTTC	CSVADNEQFF
.	TRBJ2-7	TRBV5-1	.	14	TGCGCCAGCAGCTTGGAGCATCTCTCCCACGAGCAGTACTTC	CASSLEHLSHEQYF
.	TRBJ2-2	TRBV6-2/TRBV6-3	TRBD1	17	TGTGCCAGCACCTCCGCCAAGGGACAGGGGGATGACGGGGAGCTGTTTTTT	CASTSAKGQGDDGELFF
.	TRBJ2-1	TRBV5-6	.	17	TGTGCCAGCAGCTTGGTTAGCGCCCGAAGCTCCTACAATGAGCAGTTCTTC	CASSLVSARSSYNEQFF
few	TRBJ2-3	TRBV27	TRBD2	14	TGTGCCAGCAGATCGGGAGGAATCACAGATACGCAGTATTTT	CASRSGGITDTQYF
.	TRBJ2-1	TRBV12-3/TRBV12-4	.	15	TGTGCCAGCAGTTCCCCAGGAGGGGGCTACAATGAGCAGTTCTTC	CASSSPGGGYNEQFF
.	TRBJ1-1	TRBV9	.	16	TGTGCCAGCAGCGTAGTCAGTGGGAAACTGAACACTGAAGCTTTCTTT	CASSVVSGKLNTEAFF
few	TRBJ1-2	TRBV29-1	.	11	TGCAGCGTTGGACGGACCTATGGCTACACCTTC	CSVGRTYGYTF
.	TRBJ2-3	TRBV3-1	TRBD2	15	TGTGCCAGCAGGCGGACTAGCGGGGGCAGACGAACGCAGTATTTT	CASRRTSGGRRTQYF
many	TRBJ2-2	TRBV12-3/TRBV12-4	TRBD2	15	TGTGCCAGCAGTCGGACTAGCCTAATCACCGGGGAGCTGTTTTTT	CASSRTSLITGELFF
.	TRBJ2-3	TRBV20-1	TRBD2	16	TGCAGTGCTATGTCCCTTATTAGCGGGGGCACAGATACGCAGTATTTT	CSAMSLISGGTDTQYF
many	TRBJ2-1	TRBV12-3/TRBV12-4	TRBD1	14	TGTGCCAGTGACAGGGGGTTGTTTAACAATGAGCAGTTCTTC	CASDRGLFNNEQFF
.	TRBJ2-7	TRBV7-2	TRBD2	15	TGTGCCAGCAGCTTATTAACGGGAGGAGGATACGAGCAGTACTTC	CASSLLTGGGYEQYF
.	TRBJ1-1	TRBV5-1	.	12	TGCGCCAGCAGCTTGGGTGGCGAAGAAGCTTTCTTT	CASSLGGEEAFF
few	TRBJ1-1	TRBV10-3	.	13	TGTGCCATCATGGTTCCAGAGAACACTGAAGCTTTCTTT	CAIMVPENTEAFF
many	TRBJ2-7	TRBV4-3	.	15	TGCGCCAGCAGCCAAGATCCGGGGGTAGCGCGCGAGCAGTACTTC	CASSQDPGVAREQYF
.	TRBJ2-7	TRBV12-3/TRBV12-4	TRBD2	17	TGTGCCAGCAGTAAAGCACCCCTAGCGGGAGTAGGTTACGAGCAGTACTTC	CASSKAPLAGVGYEQYF
many	TRBJ2-7	TRBV20-1	TRBD2	17	TGCAGTGCTAGAGGACCCCCCGGACTAGCGGGAGAGAACGAGCAGTACTTC	CSARGPPGLAGENEQYF
few	TRBJ2-3	TRBV20-1	.	17	TGCAGTGCTACTATTTATCCTAGCAGGACTTTCACAGATACGCAGTATTTT	CSATIYPSRTFTDTQYF
few	TRBJ2-2	TRBV7-2	.	15	TGTGCCAGCAGCCGAGGGCCCGGAAATACCGGGGAGCTGTTTTTT	CASSRGPGNTGELFF
few	TRBJ1-2	TRBV5-5	TRBD1	14	TGTGCCAGCAGCTTACCGGGGACAGGGAATGGCTACACCTTC	CASSLPGTGNGYTF
many	TRBJ2-5	TRBV5-1	.	12	TGCGCCAGCAGCCCGGAGAAGGAGACCCAGTACTTC	CASSPEKETQYF
.	TRBJ2-2	TRBV20-1	.	13	TGCAGTGCATCAACGGACCCTGATGGGGAGCTGTTTTTT	CSASTDPDGELFF
few	TRBJ1-5	TRBV27	.	17	TGTGCCAGCAGTTTATCGTTCCCAGGTGGTAGCAATCAGCCCCAGCATTTT	CASSLSFPGGSNQPQHF
.	TRBJ2-2	TRBV3-1	TRBD1	15	TGTGCCAGCAGCTTGGGACAGACGACAACAGGGGAGCTGTTTTTT	CASSLGQTTTGELFF
.	TRBJ2-6	TRBV5-1	TRBD1	21	TGCGCCAGCAGCCCCCAGGTTGTCTTGCGAGGGGGCATCGCTGGGGCCAACGTCCTGACTTTC	CASSPQVVLRGGIAGANVLTF
many	TRBJ2-3	TRBV5-1	TRBD2	15	TGCGCCAGCGCGTCGCAGTCAGCGGGAGGAGATACGCAGTATTTT	CASASQSAGGDTQYF
.	TRBJ1-1	TRBV6-2/TRBV6-3	.	11	TGTGCCAGTAAACAGGCTTCTGAAGCTTTCTTT	CASKQASEAFF
.	TRBJ2-1	TRBV21-1	.	17	TGTGCCAGCAGCAAAGAGGGCGGGCAGGGGGGTTATAATGAGCAGTTCTTC	CASSKEGGQGGYNEQFF
few	TRBJ2-7	TRBV7-9	.	14	TGTGCCAGCAGCTTTAATGCGCACGCGGACGAGCAGTACTTC	CASSFNAHADEQYF
many	TRBJ2-3	TRBV7-2	.	16	TGTGCCAGCAGCTTAAGTGGCTCGGGAGCAGGGGATACGCAGTATTTT	CASSLSGSGAGDTQYF
few	TRBJ2-5	TRBV9	.	13	TGTGCCAGCAGCGTAGACAGCCAAGAGACCCAGTACTTC	CASSVDSQETQYF
.	TRBJ1-5	TRBV10-3	.	13	TGTGCCATCAGTGGGGACCCCGGGGAGCCCCAGCATTTT	CAISGDPGEPQHF
few	TRBJ1-4	TRBV7-9	.	13	TGTGCCAGCAGCGAAGGGAAGAATGAAAAACTGTTTTTT	CASSEGKNEKLFF
.	TRBJ2-1	TRBV27	TRBD1	13	TGTGCCAGCAGCGCGGCGACAGGGTCCACCCAGTTCTTC	CASSAATGSTQFF
few	TRBJ1-1	TRBV6-1	TRBD1	13	TGTGCCAGCAGTACAGGGGCGGTAACTGAAGCTTTCTTT	CASSTGAVTEAFF
.	TRBJ1-3	TRBV4-3	.	18	TGCGCCAGCAGCTCGACGGCTCCTACCCTCTCGGGTGGGAACACCATATATTTT	CASSSTAPTLSGGNTIYF
.	TRBJ2-7	TRBV7-3	.	14	TGTGCCAGCAGCGACGCATATTCCCGCTACGAGCAGTACTTC	CASSDAYSRYEQYF
few	TRBJ2-1	TRBV20-1	TRBD2	16	TGCAGTGCTCGGACTAGCGGGGGGACGGGATACAATGAGCAGTTCTTC	CSARTSGGTGYNEQFF
.	TRBJ1-2	TRBV20-1	.	13	TGCAGTGCGGGGGCAGGCGGTCCCTATGGCTACACCTTC	CSAGAGGPYGYTF
.	TRBJ2-7	TRBV20-1	TRBD1	15	TGCAGTGCTAGAGATGCCCAGGGGGCCTCCTACGAGCAGTACTTC	CSARDAQGASYEQYF
few	TRBJ2-3	TRBV3-1	TRBD2	16	TGTGCCAGCAGCCAGCGGGCTAGCGGGTACGAGGATACGCAGTATTTT	CASSQRASGYEDTQYF
few	TRBJ1-1	TRBV29-1	TRBD1	15	TGCAGCGTGACACCCCAGACCACAGGGGCCCCCGAAGCTTTCTTT	CSVTPQTTGAPEAFF
.	TRBJ2-5	TRBV20-1	TRBD2	15	TGCAGTGCCTTCCTCTTCGGGGGGGTGGGCGAGACCCAGTACTTC	CSAFLFGGVGETQYF
few	TRBJ2-5	TRBV29-1	TRBD1	12	TGCAGCGTTAAGGGGGCTGGGGAGACCCAGTACTTC	CSVKGAGETQYF
many	TRBJ1-6	TRBV20-1	.	16	TGCAGTGCTAGTGTTGGGGGCCCAGCTCCTAATTCACCCCTCCACTTT	CSASVGGPAPNSPLHF
few	TRBJ2-3	TRBV2	TRBD2	14	TGTGCCAGCAGTGGGGGACTAGCTTCGGATACGCAGTATTTT	CASSGGLASDTQYF
.	TRBJ2-7	TRBV20-1	TRBD1	13	TGCAGTGCTAGTATAGGGGGCGATTACGAGCAGTACTTC	CSASIGGDYEQYF